This TCR beta chain was profiled in a study of blood T cell repertoires in COVID-19 (dated by TCRdb to 2020 to 2021). Study-level background: Samples covering the acute and convalescent phases of COVID-19 were provided by collaborators in the United States, Italy and Spain. Deeply sampled blood TCRbeta repertoires from subjects exposed to, actively infected with, or recovered from COVID-19 were included in the dataset. HLA class I and class II types, where available, came from metadata supplied by the sample provider rather than from assay-based typing. The repertoires were released in a freely available public database meant as a resource for research on the immune response to SARS-CoV-2. The prospective study material was composed of cDNA or gDNA derived from T cells, B-cell-depleted T cells, or PBMCs. The sample metadata nearly always contained a de-identified subject ID, COVID-19 status, age in years and sex. The samples were drawn from the first 160 participants of the ongoing ImmuneRACE study and from more than 1,000 subjects provided by 6 global collaborators. Points the paper makes about the study in general: How much clinical and demographic metadata was included differed by source and by participant, and the metadata was provided uncurated.

TCRbeta CDR3 regions were amplified from genomic DNA using the immunoSEQ Assay, a bias-controlled multiplex PCR. The paper's data handling went like this. Within the assay, amplification of reference gene primers was used to estimate how many nucleated cells each sample contained. To quantify the absolute abundance of each unique TCRbeta CDR3 rearrangement, sequence reads were collapsed and filtered. Productive Simpson clonality was computed per sample as the square root of Simpson's diversity index over productive rearrangements. As stored in TCRdb, this immuneACCESS dataset retains in-frame rearrangements with V and J assigned. A fraction of the clones does not appear; measured against another copy, unresolved V genes explain less than half of the discrepancy, and the remainder lacks a known reason. V, J and clone size reflect that table, while D and trimming were determined from the DNA. This sample holds 300,000 to 350,000 clones; around nine tenths were observed only once. The biggest ten clones account for over 9% of the sample.

Reading the germline V gene gives CDR1 KGHDR and CDR2 SFDVKD. From cysteine to phenylalanine, the CDR3 is 12 amino acids long. Left in the record is the CDR3 DNA by itself, 36 bases read in frame from the first base. Relative to germline, V is 2 bases shorter and J is 8 bases shorter, with 8 bases between their ends. Points on this clone: This receptor's antigen is unknown. No qualities accompany the bases; no much larger clone lies one base away. The same CDR3 is also encoded by other DNA sequences in this sample.

Participants in the prospective study were enrolled through a virtual design, were aged 18 to 89 years, and lived in 20 to 30 United States geographic areas. To assign participants to cohorts, the prospective study relied on clinical history that participants themselves reported in a screening survey and a study questionnaire. For ImmuneRACE Cohort 3, a participant was defined as recovered based on two consecutive negative NP/OP PCR tests, clearance by a healthcare professional, or resolution of symptoms. Mobile phlebotomists in the prospective study collected whole blood, serum and a nasopharyngeal or oropharyngeal swab from every participant. Prospective study participants could optionally give additional blood draws and questionnaires over an approximately 2-month period. Before DNA extraction, prospective study blood samples were shipped either frozen or at room temperature.

The chain is made from TRBV24-1 and TRBJ1-2; a confident D gene designation cannot be given. The sample consisted of PBMCs or T cells enriched from blood (not recorded which). The sequence derives from a woman between 25 and 40 years old who had recovered from COVID-19. The nucleotides read TGTGCCACCAGTGATTCTGGGCGCGGCTACACCTTC. Translated, this is CATSDSGRGYTF.